The TCR beta chain described here comes from a study of cytotoxic CD8 clonotypes in ibrutinib-treated CLL. Study context: The average sample held approximately 260,000 productive templates and more than 80,000 productive rearrangements.

The repertoire was sequenced with immunoSEQ multiplex PCR; TCRdb's copy has only in-frame clones and lacks some. The top ten clones hold just over 15% of a sample with hundreds of thousands of clones, 70% of them seen once. Trimming left V 1 base short and J 3 bases short, with 11 bases between. The CDR3 length is 14 residues. The V gene's germline CDR1 is SGHTS and CDR2 YDEGEE. This receptor was obtained from a human donor with chronic lymphocytic leukemia. The sample consisted of PBMCs, taken after 24 months of ibrutinib treatment. V usage is TRBV5-8 and J usage is TRBJ2-7, with D unresolved. CDR3 residues: CASSLLTAIYEQYF. DNA for the CDR3: TGTGCCAGCAGCTTGCTCACAGCCATCTACGAGCAGTACTTC. Based on the CDR3 plus reference TRBV5-8 and TRBJ2-7, the full variable domain is EAGVTQSPTHLIKTRGQQATLRCSPISGHTSVYWYQQALGLGLQFLLWYDEGEERNRGNFPPRFSGRQFPNYSSELNVNALELEDSALYLCASSLLTAIYEQYFGPGTRLTVT.